The present entry profiles one TCR beta chain with its context. Its antigen is still unknown. The data derive from a study of cytomegalovirus exposure and HLA in healthy donors. About the study: Genetic ancestry analysis placed about 84% of the 400 or so donors that were genotyped in the Caucasian-associated cluster. Study-level results: Altogether, 150 to 200 TCR beta chains were recorded as cytomegalovirus-associated. Rare TCR sequences predominated, though certain public TCRs were found in many donors.

Primers for the PCR totalled 60 Vbeta and 13 Jbeta. Some clones are missing from TCRdb's copy, which holds only in-frame ones; the method was immunoSEQ multiplex PCR. The sample includes approximately 120,000 clones, over 60% of them seen just once. Germline V gene lookup returns CDR1 GTSNPN and CDR2 SVGIG (reference sequence). This CDR3 has 14 amino acids. V shed 2 bases and J shed 2 bases, with 11 bases lying between them. The chain joins TRBV30 to TRBJ2-3; perhaps TRBD2 as D (7 bases). The clonotype comes from a man in his fifties or sixties in good health and CMV-seropositive. Source material: PBMCs. The CDR3 loop reads CAWSHAGATDTQYF. The CDR3 bases are TGTGCCTGGAGTCATGCGGGGGCCACAGATACGCAGTATTTT.